This entry is about one TCR beta chain. The data were obtained in a study of blood T cell repertoires in COVID-19. V lost 10 bases, J lost 7 bases, and 20 bases lay in between. CDR1 is MDHEN, CDR2 SYDVKM, per germline. The length of the CDR3 is 14 residues. TCRdb's table, derived via immunoSEQ multiplex PCR, lists solely in-frame clones and lacks some. The sample holds over 250,000 clones, 85% to 90% seen once. Sequencing used PBMCs or T cells enriched from blood (not recorded which). The sequence was collected from an older woman who had recovered from COVID-19. The chain uses TRBV28 and TRBJ1-5; D not resolved. CDR3 residues: CATQPQSGRQPQHF. CDR3 in DNA: TGTGCCACCCAACCACAATCAGGAAGACAGCCCCAGCATTTT. Full variable domain (remainder filled in from reference TRBV28 and TRBJ1-5): DVKVTQSSRYLVKRTGEKVFLECVQDMDHENMFWYRQDPGLGLRLIYFSYDVKMKEKGDIPEGYSVSREKKERFSLILESASTNQTSMYLCATQPQSGRQPQHFGDGTRLSIL.